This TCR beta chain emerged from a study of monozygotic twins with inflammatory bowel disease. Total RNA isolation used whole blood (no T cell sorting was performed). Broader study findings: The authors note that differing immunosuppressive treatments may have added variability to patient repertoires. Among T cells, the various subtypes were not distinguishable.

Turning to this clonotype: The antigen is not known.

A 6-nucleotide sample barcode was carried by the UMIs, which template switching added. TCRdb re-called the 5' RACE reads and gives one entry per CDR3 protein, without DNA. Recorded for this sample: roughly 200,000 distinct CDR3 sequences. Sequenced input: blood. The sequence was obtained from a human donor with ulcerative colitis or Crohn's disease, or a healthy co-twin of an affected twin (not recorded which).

The CDR3 protein is CASSLAGLAATETQYF. The chain employs TRBV7-6 and TRBJ2-5; TCRdb's D call, TRBD2, is unchecked because there is no DNA. The germline gives CDR1 SGHVS, CDR2 FNYEAQ. The CDR3 length is 16 residues.